This TCR beta chain was retrieved from a study of T cell responses to AZD1222 COVID-19 vaccine. Study-wide results and caveats: Spike-specific TCR repertoires showed rising breadth and depth after two AZD1222 doses. The number of AZD1222 recipients seropositive at baseline was only five to seven. Most donors were white British and more were female, and clonal diversity was possibly underestimated.

Trimming removed 10 bases from V and 0 bases from J, with 10 bases in between. The CDR3 extends over 13 amino acids. From germline, CDR1 is LNHDA and CDR2 SQIVND (reference sequence). Method: immunoSEQ multiplex PCR; TCRdb's copy keeps in-frame clones and lacks some. The sample lists over 75,000 clones, 80% to 90% seen once, with roughly 3.1% in the top ten. A remark on this clone: Its antigen is not known.

This clonotype was sampled from an adult who received the AZD1222 COVID-19 vaccine. The specimen comprised peripheral blood, sampled 28 days after the second AZD1222 dose. The rearrangement uses TRBV19 and TRBJ1-3; unclear D gene. The CDR3 DNA is TGTGCCACCCGGAAGGGCTCTGGAAACACCATATATTTT. Translating gives CATRKGSGNTIYF. Full variable domain (remainder filled in from reference TRBV19 and TRBJ1-3): DGGITQSPKYLFRKEGQNVTLSCEQNLNHDAMYWYRQDPGQGLRLIYYSQIVNDFQKGDIAEGYSVSREKKESFPLTVTSAQKNPTAFYLCATRKGSGNTIYFGEGSWLTVV.